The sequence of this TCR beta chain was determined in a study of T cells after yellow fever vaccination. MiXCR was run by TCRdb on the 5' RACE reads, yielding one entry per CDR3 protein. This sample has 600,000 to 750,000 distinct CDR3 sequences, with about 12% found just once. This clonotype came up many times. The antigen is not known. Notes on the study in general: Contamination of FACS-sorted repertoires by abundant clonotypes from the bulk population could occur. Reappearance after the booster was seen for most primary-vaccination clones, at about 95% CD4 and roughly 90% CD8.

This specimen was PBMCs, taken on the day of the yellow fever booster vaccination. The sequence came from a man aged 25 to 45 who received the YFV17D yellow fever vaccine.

CDR3 loop: CASSWRGPGQYYEQYF. In nucleotides, the CDR3 is TGTGCCAGCAGTTGGAGAGGTCCGGGACAGTACTACGAGCAGTACTTC. V usage is TRBV12-3 or TRBV12-4 and J usage is TRBJ2-7, with TRBD1 matching over 7 bases. J lost 3 bases, V lost 4 bases, and 12 bases had no gene match. This CDR3 contains 16 residues.